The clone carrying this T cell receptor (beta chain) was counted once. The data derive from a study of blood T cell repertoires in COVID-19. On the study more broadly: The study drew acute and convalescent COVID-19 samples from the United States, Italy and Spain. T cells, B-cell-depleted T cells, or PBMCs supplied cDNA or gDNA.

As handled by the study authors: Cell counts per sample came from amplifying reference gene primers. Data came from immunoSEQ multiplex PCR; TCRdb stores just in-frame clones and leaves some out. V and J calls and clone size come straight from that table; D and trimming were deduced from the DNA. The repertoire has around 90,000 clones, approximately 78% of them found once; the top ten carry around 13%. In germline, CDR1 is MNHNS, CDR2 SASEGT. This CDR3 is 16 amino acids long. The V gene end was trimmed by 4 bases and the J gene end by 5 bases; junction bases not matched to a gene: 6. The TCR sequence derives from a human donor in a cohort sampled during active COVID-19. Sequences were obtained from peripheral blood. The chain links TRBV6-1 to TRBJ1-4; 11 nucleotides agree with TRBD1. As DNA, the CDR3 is TGTGCCAGCAGTGTCTCCGGACAGGGGGCGAATGAAAAACTGTTTTTT. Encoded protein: CASSVSGQGANEKLFF.